The 18 T cell receptor beta chains below come from one sample, sequenced in a study of shared clonotypes between healthy human individuals. TCRdb's copy holds only in-frame clones and misses some; the assay was immunoSEQ multiplex PCR. The repertoire consists of some 2.3 million clones, with roughly 93% occurring once and the leading ten covering about 0.39%. Sequencing used naive CD4+ T cells from PBMCs. As for subset: CD45RA+ positively selected. The receptors derive from a man aged 18 to 29 in good health. Some clones in this sample may be carry-over from other donors' samples.

As regards this clone: Different DNA sequences within this sample yield the same CDR3. J is TRBJ2-1 and V is TRBV7-3; 8 bases agree with TRBD2. Germline assignment: CDR1 SGHTA and CDR2 FQGTGA. The CDR3 contains 15 residues. V gave up 3 bases and J gave up 0 bases; unmatched junction bases: 1. The DNA of the CDR3 is TGTGCCAGCAGCTTGGGGACTAGCTCCTACAATGAGCAGTTCTTC. It translates to CASSLGTSSYNEQFF.

The chain carries TRBV7-9 and TRBJ2-5; 7 nucleotides match TRBD2. The germline gives CDR1 SEHNR, CDR2 FQNEAQ (reference sequence). V shed 1 base and J 7 bases; nucleotides not matched to a gene: 3. This CDR3 spans 13 amino acids. The CDR3 here is CASSLVQRGTQYF. In DNA form, the CDR3 reads TGTGCCAGCAGCTTAGTCCAGCGGGGGACCCAGTACTTC.

V and J are TRBV2 and TRBJ2-5; TRBD2 is a possible D gene (6 bases). The CDR3 contains 12 residues. CDR1 is SNHLY and CDR2 is FYNNEI in the germline V gene. The ends were cut back, 7 bases at V and 2 bases at J, with 8 bases in the middle. As DNA, the CDR3 is TGTGCCAGCAACGGGGGACAAGAGACCCAGTACTTC. Amino acids: CASNGGQETQYF. Looking up the rest from reference TRBV2 and TRBJ2-5 gives the full variable domain: EPEVTQTPSHQVTQMGQEVILRCVPISNHLYFYWYRQILGQKVEFLVSFYNNEISEKSEIFDDQFSVERPDGSNFTLKIRSTKLEDSAMYFCASNGGQETQYFGPGTRLLVL.

This clone was recorded only once. The CDR3 here is CASSQTPAGSNQPQHF. In DNA form, the CDR3 reads TGCGCCAGCAGCCAAACCCCCGCCGGTAGCAATCAGCCCCAGCATTTT. V is TRBV4-1 and J is TRBJ1-5; unclear D gene. The germline gives CDR1 MGHRA, CDR2 YSYEKL. The V and J ends lost 2 bases and 0 bases respectively, with 11 bases between them. The CDR3 is 16 amino acids.

This clone was seen just once. The same CDR3 can be traced to other DNA sequences in this sample. V gene TRBV4-2 combines with J gene TRBJ1-3; D ambiguous. Trimming took off 1 base at V and 1 base at J, with 5 bases between the two ends. The CDR3 totals 14 residues. Germline V gene data show CDR1 as LGHNA and CDR2 as YNFKEQ. The CDR3 sequence is CASSQGVSGNTIYF. CDR3 nucleotide sequence: TGTGCCAGCAGCCAAGGTGTTTCTGGAAACACCATATATTTT.

The rearrangement uses TRBV28 and TRBJ1-2, with D possibly being TRBD1 (5 bases). Germline V CDR1 and CDR2: MDHEN, SYDVKM. V dropped 3 bases and J dropped 8 bases, with 10 bases sitting between them. This CDR3 comprises 12 residues. The CDR3 coding sequence is TGTGCCAGCAGTTTCGGGGCTCGCGGCTACACCTTC. Translated: CASSFGARGYTF.

This chain connects TRBV10-3 to TRBJ2-5; either TRBD1 or TRBD2 may fit D (5 bases each). CDR1 and CDR2 from the germline V gene are ENHRY and SYGVKD. Trimming pared 4 bases from V and 2 bases from J, leaving 14 bases between. There are 15 residues in the CDR3. CDR3: CAISARDVLQETQYF. CDR3 nucleotides: TGTGCCATCAGTGCCCGGGACGTCTTGCAAGAGACCCAGTACTTC.

The chain has TRBV30 and TRBJ2-6, with D possibly matching TRBD1 (6 bases). V was clipped by 4 bases and J by 0 bases, with 10 bases between them. Germline loops: CDR1 GTSNPN, CDR2 SVGIG (reference sequence). This CDR3 comprises 15 residues. DNA for the CDR3: TGTGCCTGGACAGGGGCCAGCTCTGGGGCCAACGTCCTGACTTTC. Translation gives CAWTGASSGANVLTF.

This clone was detected only once. This rearrangement joins TRBV28 to TRBJ2-7; TRBD2 might be the D (6 bases). The CDR3 is made up of 12 amino acids. The V end was cut by 5 bases, the J end by 6 bases, with 11 bases between. The germline CDR1 and CDR2 sequences are MDHEN and SYDVKM. CDR3 region: CASSRGGVEQYF. The CDR3 DNA sequence: TGTGCCAGCAGTAGAGGAGGGGTCGAGCAGTACTTC.

The rearrangement joins TRBV5-1 to TRBJ2-7, with D possibly TRBD1 on 5 matching bases. V was shortened by 0 bases and J by 6 bases, with 13 bases between the two germline ends. CDR3 length equals 14 residues. CDR1 SGHRS and CDR2 YFSETQ come from the germline V gene. The CDR3 sequence is CASSLVSAGREQYF. In nucleotides, the CDR3 is TGCGCCAGCAGCTTGGTTTCTGCAGGGCGCGAGCAGTACTTC.

This sequence joins TRBV11-2 and TRBJ2-3; perhaps TRBD1 as D (5 bases). V dropped 5 bases and J dropped 0 bases, with 9 bases sitting between them. Germline values: CDR1 SGHAT, CDR2 FQNNGV. The CDR3 length is 14 residues. CDR3 loop: CASSIDRSTDTQYF. CDR3 nucleotides: TGTGCCAGCAGCATCGACAGAAGCACAGATACGCAGTATTTT. Supplemented by reference TRBV11-2 and TRBJ2-3, the full variable domain reads EAGVAQSPRYKIIEKRQSVAFWCNPISGHATLYWYQQILGQGPKLLIQFQNNGVVDDSQLPKDRFSAERLKGVDSTLKIQPAKLEDSAVYLCASSIDRSTDTQYFGPGTRLTVL.

In this sample, this clone turned up a few times. J is TRBJ1-1 and V is TRBV29-1; TRBD1 matches at 9 bases. Germline V gene sequence: CDR1 SQVTM, CDR2 ANQGSEA. The CDR3 loop spans 11 amino acids. CDR3 coding DNA: TGCAGTGGGGACAGGGTAACTGAAGCTTTCTTT. Encoded protein: CSGDRVTEAFF.

The V call is TRBV7-9, the J call TRBJ1-1; 8 bases are shared with TRBD1. This CDR3 contains 15 residues. The germline CDR1 and CDR2 sequences are SEHNR and FQNEAQ (reference sequence). Trimming took 5 bases from V and 1 from J; bases not matched to a gene: 6. CDR3 residues: CASSRDRWANTEAFF. As DNA, the CDR3 is TGTGCCAGCAGCCGGGACAGGTGGGCGAACACTGAAGCTTTCTTT.

This chain uses TRBV21-1 with TRBJ2-2; TRBD2, the table's D call, was not compared with the DNA. TRBV21-1 is a pseudogene. The CDR3 consists of 22 residues. This CDR3 reads CASSNSQASLRWASGRTGELFF. For the CDR3, the DNA is TGTGCCAGCAGCAACAGCCAGGCTAGTTTGAGGTGGGCCAGCGGGAGAACCGGGGAGCTGTTTTTT.

This clone was counted a single time. The chain is built from TRBV4-1 and TRBJ2-2; the match to TRBD2 covers 8 bases. With 1 base clipped from V and 7 bases from J, the junction kept 11 bases outside the gene matches. CDR1 is MGHRA, CDR2 YSYEKL, per germline. This CDR3 is 17 amino acids long. CDR3 in amino acids: CASSQGLPGLVYGELFF. The CDR3 DNA sequence: TGCGCCAGCAGCCAAGGGCTGCCGGGACTAGTTTACGGGGAGCTGTTTTTT.

The chain uses TRBV2 and TRBJ2-7; D might be TRBD1 (5 bases). Germline CDR1 is SNHLY and CDR2 is FYNNEI. CDR3 length: 14 amino acids. V lost 5 bases and J 0 bases, leaving 11 bases between the germline ends. The CDR3 DNA reads as TGTGCCAGCAGTAGTGACAGCCTCTCCTACGAGCAGTACTTC. Protein sequence: CASSSDSLSYEQYF.

The rearrangement joins TRBV18 to TRBJ2-1; 12 bases agree with TRBD2. This CDR3 region has 16 residues. In germline, CDR1 is KGHSH, CDR2 LQKENI. V was pared by 2 bases and J by 6 bases, with 5 bases of the junction left unmatched. The CDR3 DNA reads TGTGCCAGCTCACCAGCCAGGACTAGCGGGATCAATGAGCAGTTCTTC. Translation gives CASSPARTSGINEQFF.

This clone was found once. This rearrangement joins TRBV5-1 to TRBJ2-5; 12 bases are a match to TRBD2. V shed 1 base, J shed 5 bases, and the junction held 6 bases outside the gene matches. Germline V gene lookup returns CDR1 SGHRS and CDR2 YFSETQ. This CDR3 is built from 16 residues. CDR3 bases: TGCGCCAGCAGCTTGACGGGACTAGCGGGTCAGGAGACCCAGTACTTC. It codes for CASSLTGLAGQETQYF.